This T cell receptor beta chain stems from a study of T cell responses to AZD1222 COVID-19 vaccine. Points from the study as a whole: Of spike-specific TCRs, nearly half reportedly target regions left unmutated in variants. The CD4 TCRs associated with vaccination extended across spike and predominated at 160-218 and 743-854. Only five to seven AZD1222 recipients tested seropositive at baseline.

TCRdb keeps only in-frame clones here, not all; method: immunoSEQ multiplex PCR. The table includes about 120,000 clones, more than 85% detected once. To note about this clone: Its antigen remains unknown.

V was pared by 5 bases and J by 6 bases, with 12 bases between. CDR1 SGHTA and CDR2 FQGTGA come from the germline V gene. CDR3 length: 13 amino acids. Here the sequenced sample was peripheral blood, taken on day 0 of AZD1222 vaccination. V and J are TRBV7-3 and TRBJ2-3; D is uncertain. This receptor was taken from an adult in good health. CDR3 coding DNA: TGTGCCAGCAGCGACAATATAAGGGATACGCAGTATTTT. This sequence encodes CASSDNIRDTQYF.